This T cell receptor beta chain was recovered during a study of blood T cell repertoires in COVID-19. TCRdb's copy holds only in-frame clones and misses some; the assay was immunoSEQ multiplex PCR. The profile shows about 340,000 clones, 65% to 85% of them singletons. Deletions cut 3 bases from V and 6 bases from J, with 21 bases between. Germline V gene data show CDR1 as MNHEY and CDR2 as SVGEGT. There are 17 residues in the CDR3. This clone was found once. The chain carries TRBV6-2 or TRBV6-3 and TRBJ2-1, with a possible D match to TRBD2 (5 bases). The sequenced sample consisted of peripheral blood. The clonotype comes from a man aged 25 to 40 with active or convalescent COVID-19. CDR3 loop: CASSYSSSRAWGNEQFF. The DNA of the CDR3 is TGTGCCAGCAGTTATTCCTCCTCGCGGGCCTGGGGCAATGAGCAGTTCTTC.